This T cell receptor (beta chain) is drawn from a study of OX40 agonist ivuxolimab in advanced cancers. Study overall: Prior anti-PD-1, anti-PD-L1 or anti-CTLA-4 therapy did not bar entry, and about 38% had some. Two patients with cutaneous melanoma and one with hepatocellular carcinoma, three in total, showed partial responses.

Notes on the study in general: Low normalized T-cell clonal expansion was also seen in some nonresponders.

The CDR3 length is 17 residues. Trimming removed 4 bases from V and 4 bases from J, with 21 bases in between. From germline, CDR1 is MGHRA and CDR2 YSYEKL. Cycle 7 day 1, cycle 4 day 1, and baseline were the timepoints at which blood was sampled. Measured with immunoSEQ multiplex PCR; TCRdb has only the in-frame clones, and not every one. The sample lists about 64,000 clones, 80% to 90% occurring once. In regard to this clone: Its target is unknown.

The genes are TRBV4-1 and TRBJ2-3; a weak D match, TRBD2 (7 bases). The sample consisted of CD4+ or CD8+ T cells sorted from blood, taken in a trial of the OX40 agonist ivuxolimab. This sequence originates from an adult with an advanced solid tumor such as melanoma, head and neck, liver or kidney cancer. CDR3 residues: CASSRVLGGGVADTQYF. CDR3 in DNA: TGCGCCAGCAGCCGGGTGCTAGGGGGGGGCGTAGCAGATACGCAGTATTTT.